This section outlines one T cell receptor (beta chain) sequence together with its context. The entry originates in a study of blood T cell repertoires in COVID-19. As for the study in general: Spain, Italy and the United States supplied samples that represented acute and convalescent COVID-19. T cells, B-cell-depleted T cells, or PBMCs supplied cDNA or gDNA.

Authors' analysis steps: Reference gene primer amplification gave estimated nucleated cell counts. Profiled with immunoSEQ multiplex PCR; TCRdb holds only in-frame clones, not every one. V and J calls plus clone size are reproduced from that table; the DNA served to infer D and trimming. The table lists 150,000 or so clones, just over 85% of them singletons. Specimen: peripheral blood. The sequence came from a woman aged 60-75 years with acute or convalescent COVID-19.

As DNA, the CDR3 is TGTGCCAGCAGCTTAGGCATTCCGACTAGCGGGGAACAAGAGACCCAGTACTTC. The encoded protein is CASSLGIPTSGEQETQYF. This chain connects TRBV7-8 to TRBJ2-5; the match to TRBD2 covers 11 bases. CDR1 is SGHVS and CDR2 is FQNEAQ in the germline V gene. V shed 1 base, J shed 2 bases, and the junction held 9 bases outside the gene matches. CDR3 length: 18 amino acids.